One sample yielded the 21 T cell receptor beta chains listed below, sequenced in a study of post-analysis software for immune sequencing data. General observations from the study: A few TRBV segments were significantly more frequent in patients than in controls. TRBV5-6, TRBV5-1 and TRBV20-1 were among these segments.

No antigen has been identified for these receptors. Unique molecular identifiers had been added to the TCR beta cDNA libraries. Each CDR3 protein gets one entry after TCRdb re-called the PCR reads with MiXCR. Of roughly 800,000 distinct CDR3 sequences detected, 30% appear once; the ten largest clones hold 0.5% to 0.6%. Sequencing used blood. These TCRs come from a girl aged 5 to 17 with multiple sclerosis.

The J gene is TRBJ1-2, the V gene TRBV20-1, with 8 bases fitting TRBD1. This CDR3 is 14 amino acids long. V lost 0 bases to trimming and J lost 8 bases; unmatched junction nucleotides: 8. Germline V gives CDR1 DFQATT, CDR2 SNEGSKA (reference sequence). CDR3 residues: CSARDNRQGKGYTF. For the CDR3, the DNA is TGCAGTGCTAGAGACAACCGACAGGGGAAAGGCTACACCTTC.

The gene calls are TRBV24-1 and TRBJ2-1, with TRBD2 identical over 7 bases. Germline V gene data show CDR1 as KGHDR and CDR2 as SFDVKD. Unmatched junction bases numbered 4, after V lost 8 bases and J lost 1 base. This CDR3 is 14 amino acids long. CDR3 in DNA: TGTGCCACCAACGGCGGGAGTTCCTACAATGAGCAGTTCTTC. Translating it yields CATNGGSSYNEQFF.

This clonotype was observed a handful of times. The CDR3 coding sequence is TGTGCCAGCACCATCCTTTTCAATGAGCAGTTCTTC. Amino acid sequence: CASTILFNEQFF. The chain uses TRBV7-9 and TRBJ2-1, with D unresolved. The CDR3 has 12 residues. Per germline, CDR1 SEHNR and CDR2 FQNEAQ (reference sequence). V dropped 7 bases and J dropped 6 bases, with 10 bases sitting between them.

This chain uses TRBV20-1 with TRBJ1-5; 8 nucleotides align to TRBD1. The CDR3 covers 13 residues. CDR1 is DFQATT and CDR2 is SNEGSKA in the germline V gene (reference sequence). V dropped 4 bases and J dropped 8; count of bases not matched to a gene: 7. In DNA, the CDR3 is TGCAGTGCTACCCCCACAGGGGGAAAGCCCCAGCATTTT. This codes for CSATPTGGKPQHF.

About this clonotype: A junction end diverges from the germline sequence, so it may reflect a read error. The J gene is TRBJ1-1, the V gene TRBV7-9; D ambiguous. Per the germline V gene, CDR1 is SEHNR and CDR2 is FQNEAQ (reference sequence). The CDR3 has 17 amino acids. The CDR3 protein is CASSLAPGVRMNTEAFF. The CDR3, as DNA: TGTGCCAGCAGCCTAGCTCCCGGGGTCAGAATGAACACTGAAGCTTTCTTT.

This clonotype was seen a few times. A much larger clone differs by one base, so this may be a read error. The rearrangement uses TRBV4-1 and TRBJ2-3; D gene uncertain. The CDR3 runs to 16 residues. Germline V gene data show CDR1 as MGHRA and CDR2 as YSYEKL. The CDR3 sequence is CASRQDFSLSTDTQYF. CDR3 sequence (DNA): TGCGCCAGCAGGCAAGATTTTTCTCTGAGCACAGATACGCAGTATTTT.

The genes are TRBV3-1 and TRBJ2-5, with 11 positions matching TRBD2. Germline-derived CDR1 and CDR2 are LGHDT and YNNKEL (reference sequence). This CDR3 contains 15 residues. Trimming took 2 bases from V and 5 from J; bases not matched to a gene: 4. The CDR3 sequence: CASSQWRTSGETQYF. For the CDR3, the DNA is TGTGCCAGCAGCCAATGGCGGACTAGCGGGGAGACCCAGTACTTC.

This clonotype was picked up a small number of times. V gene TRBV11-2 combines with J gene TRBJ1-5, with D perhaps matching TRBD1 (6 bases). Germline values: CDR1 SGHAT, CDR2 FQNNGV. Trimming took 4 bases from V and 7 from J, leaving 11 bases between them. There are 13 residues in the CDR3. CDR3 in DNA: TGTGCCAGCAGCTCAGGGGTTCGCCAGCCCCAGCATTTT. It encodes CASSSGVRQPQHF.

The V gene is TRBV5-1, the J gene TRBJ2-1; TRBD2 matches 10 bases. The germline V gene encodes CDR1 SGHRS and CDR2 YFSETQ. V was clipped by 2 bases and J by 6 bases; unmatched bases: 5. The CDR3 totals 15 residues. The CDR3 loop reads CASSFIAGGPNEQFF. CDR3 DNA: TGCGCCAGCAGCTTCATAGCGGGAGGCCCCAATGAGCAGTTCTTC. Full variable domain (rest looked up from reference TRBV5-1 and TRBJ2-1): KAGVTQTPRYLIKTRGQQVTLSCSPISGHRSVSWYQQTPGQGLQFLFEYFSETQRNKGNFPGRFSGRQFSNSRSEMNVSTLELGDSALYLCASSFIAGGPNEQFFGPGTRLTVL.

The chain recombines TRBV5-1 with TRBJ2-3; 14 bases map to TRBD2. CDR1 is SGHRS and CDR2 is YFSETQ in the germline V gene. After removal of 2 bases from V and 9 bases from J, the junction contained 5 bases not matched to a gene. The CDR3 spans 15 residues. CDR3 protein: CASSFGGLAGDTQYF. The CDR3 DNA sequence: TGCGCCAGCAGCTTCGGGGGACTAGCGGGAGACACGCAGTATTTT.

This chain joins TRBV7-2 and TRBJ2-5; 12 nucleotides line up with TRBD2. The V gene end was trimmed by 2 bases and the J gene end by 5 bases; junction bases not matched to a gene: 9. Germline-derived CDR1 and CDR2 are SGHTA and FQGNSA. The CDR3 totals 17 residues. The CDR3 loop is CASSLRLLAGGIETQYF. The CDR3 nucleotides are TGTGCCAGCAGCTTAAGGCTGCTAGCGGGGGGGATTGAGACCCAGTACTTC.

This clonotype occurred a few times. The chain recombines TRBV7-2 with TRBJ2-4; D call uncertain. The V gene's germline CDR1 is SGHTA and CDR2 FQGNSA. V gave up 0 bases and J gave up 4 bases, with 19 bases separating them. The CDR3 is 18 amino acids. The CDR3 DNA reads TGTGCCAGCAGCTTAGCATCCCCCGCATCCGACGGGAAAAACATTCAGTACTTC. Translated: CASSLASPASDGKNIQYF.

The chain uses TRBV7-9 and TRBJ1-1; D is ambiguous. CDR1 is SEHNR and CDR2 is FQNEAQ in the germline V gene (reference sequence). The ends were cut back, 3 bases at V and 10 bases at J, with 12 bases in the middle. The CDR3 contains 12 residues. The CDR3: CASSFANLGAFF. The DNA for the CDR3 is TGTGCCAGCAGCTTCGCGAACCTGGGAGCTTTCTTT. Supplemented by reference TRBV7-9 and TRBJ1-1, the full variable domain reads DTGVSQNPRHKITKRGQNVTFRCDPISEHNRLYWYRQTLGQGPEFLTYFQNEAQLEKSRLLSDRFSAERPKGSFSTLEIQRTEQGDSAMYLCASSFANLGAFFGQGTRLTVV.

This clonotype was observed a few times. The J gene is TRBJ2-3, the V gene TRBV24-1, with TRBD2 matching 14 bases. The CDR3 covers 19 residues. CDR1 and CDR2 from the germline V gene are KGHDR and SFDVKD. V lost 4 bases, J lost 4 bases, and 12 bases stayed unmatched. CDR3 DNA: TGTGCCACCAGTGACACTGCTAGCGCGGGACTAGCGGGGGCAGATACGCAGTATTTT. This translates into CATSDTASAGLAGADTQYF.

V usage is TRBV28 and J usage is TRBJ1-3; D uncertain. Germline lookup yields CDR1 MDHEN and CDR2 SYDVKM. The CDR3 totals 11 residues. As DNA, the CDR3 is TGTACCGGCTATGGGGAGAACACCATATATTTT. Translating gives CTGYGENTIYF.

V gene TRBV7-9 combines with J gene TRBJ1-1; perhaps TRBD1 as D (6 bases). The CDR3 loop spans 14 amino acids. V was clipped by 3 bases and J by 0 bases, with 8 bases between them. Germline lookup yields CDR1 SEHNR and CDR2 FQNEAQ (reference sequence). As DNA, the CDR3 is TGTGCCAGCAGCTTGGGGGCGCTGAACACTGAAGCTTTCTTT. Protein: CASSLGALNTEAFF.

This clonotype was found a few times. V usage is TRBV28 and J usage is TRBJ2-7, with a weak D call TRBD1 (6 bases). V was clipped by 8 bases and J by 5 bases, with 19 bases between them. The CDR3 contains 14 residues. Germline V gene lookup returns CDR1 MDHEN and CDR2 SYDVKM. The CDR3 DNA follows: TGTGCCAGCCGGGCGTGGGGGCAGATCGACGAGCAGTACTTC. Translation gives CASRAWGQIDEQYF.

This clonotype was counted between two and nine times. The genes are TRBV6-5 and TRBJ1-6; TRBD1 aligns across 10 bases. V trimming: 2 bases; J trimming: 7 bases; junction bases outside the gene matches: 2. Germline V gives CDR1 MNHEY, CDR2 SVGAGI. This CDR3 has 15 residues. CDR3 bases: TGTGCCAGCAGTTACGGGACAGGGGACAATTCACCCCTCCACTTT. It yields the protein CASSYGTGDNSPLHF.

This chain connects TRBV25-1 to TRBJ2-5; 8 bases fit TRBD2. Germline assignment: CDR1 MGHDK and CDR2 SYGVNS. V shed 5 bases, J shed 5 bases, and the junction held 10 bases outside the gene matches. This CDR3 region has 15 residues. The chain's CDR3 is CASSLERGPPETQYF. As DNA, the CDR3 is TGTGCCAGCAGTTTGGAGCGGGGGCCCCCGGAGACCCAGTACTTC. The whole variable domain, remainder taken from reference TRBV25-1 and TRBJ2-5, is EADIYQTPRYLVIGTGKKITLECSQTMGHDKMYWYQQDPGMELHLIHYSYGVNSTEKGDLSSESTVSRIRTEHFPLTLESARPSHTSQYLCASSLERGPPETQYFGPGTRLLVL.

This clonotype was seen a handful of times. For the CDR3, the DNA is TGCAGTGCCACATCCGGGACTAGAGAGACCCAGTACTTC. It specifies CSATSGTRETQYF. The chain recombines TRBV20-1 with TRBJ2-7; 8 positions agree with TRBD2. The J call may be wrong; the DNA end is better matched by TRBJ2-5. Germline CDR1 DFQATT, CDR2 SNEGSKA (reference sequence). The CDR3 has 13 residues.

The chain uses TRBV28 and TRBJ2-4; 7 bases match TRBD2. Gene TRBJ2-7 matches the end of the DNA better, so the J call may be wrong. CDR1 is MDHEN and CDR2 is SYDVKM in the germline V gene. The CDR3 runs to 16 residues. The DNA for the CDR3 is TGTGCCAGCAGTTTTCTTGGTCGCGGGAGCCCCCACGAGCAGTACTTC. This gives the protein CASSFLGRGSPHEQYF.